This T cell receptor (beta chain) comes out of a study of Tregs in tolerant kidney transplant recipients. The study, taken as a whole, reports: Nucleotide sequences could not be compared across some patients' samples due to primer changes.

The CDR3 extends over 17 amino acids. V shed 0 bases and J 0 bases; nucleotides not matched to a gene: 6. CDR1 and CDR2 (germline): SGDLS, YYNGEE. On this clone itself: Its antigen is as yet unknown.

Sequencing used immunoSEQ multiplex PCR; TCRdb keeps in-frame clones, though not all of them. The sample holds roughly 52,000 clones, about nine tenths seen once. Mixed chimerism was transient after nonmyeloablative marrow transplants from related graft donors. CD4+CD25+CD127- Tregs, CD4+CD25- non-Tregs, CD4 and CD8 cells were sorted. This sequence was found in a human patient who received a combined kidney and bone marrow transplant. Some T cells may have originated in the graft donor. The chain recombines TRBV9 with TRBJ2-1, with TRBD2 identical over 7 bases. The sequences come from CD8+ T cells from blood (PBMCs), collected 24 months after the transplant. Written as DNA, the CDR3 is TGTGCCAGCAGCGTAGCTTCTAGCGGAGACTCCTACAATGAGCAGTTCTTC. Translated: CASSVASSGDSYNEQFF.